Included here is one TCR beta chain sequence, with context. Trimming took off 1 base at V and 7 bases at J, with 14 bases between the two ends. The CDR3 loop spans 15 amino acids. Germline CDR1 and CDR2: LNHDA and SQIVND (reference sequence). The source of the sample is a study of T cell changes during pregnancy in multiple sclerosis. Clones were sequenced by immunoSEQ multiplex PCR, and TCRdb holds only the in-frame ones, with some missing. Of about 36,000 clones in the sample, about nine tenths are singletons; the top ten hold around 10%. The source was CD8+ T cells from peripheral blood mononuclear cells, collected in the third trimester of pregnancy. This TCR was sampled from a female donor with multiple sclerosis, enrolled in a pregnancy study. The V gene is TRBV19, the J gene TRBJ2-1; D is possibly TRBD2 (5 bases). The CDR3 DNA follows: TGTGCCAGTAGTATAGCCCCGGGGATGGGTAATGAGCAGTTCTTC. It specifies CASSIAPGMGNEQFF.